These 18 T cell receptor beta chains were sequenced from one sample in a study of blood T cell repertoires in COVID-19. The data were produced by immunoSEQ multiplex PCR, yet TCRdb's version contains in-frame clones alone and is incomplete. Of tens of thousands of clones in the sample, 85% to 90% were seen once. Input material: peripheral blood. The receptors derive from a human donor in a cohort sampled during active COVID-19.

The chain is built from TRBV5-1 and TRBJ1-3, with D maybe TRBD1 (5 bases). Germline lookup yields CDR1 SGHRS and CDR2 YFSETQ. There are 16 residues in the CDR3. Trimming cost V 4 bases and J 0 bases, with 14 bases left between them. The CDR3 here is CASSRPDTNSGNTIYF. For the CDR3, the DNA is TGCGCCAGCAGCCGACCGGACACGAACTCTGGAAACACCATATATTTT.

The CDR3 here is CASSSGRWRARTF. For the CDR3, the DNA is TGTGCCAGCAGCTCGGGACGCTGGAGGGCTCGGACCTTC. The rearrangement joins TRBV5-6 to TRBJ1-2, with a possible D match to TRBD1 (5 bases). Germline V lookup: CDR1 SGHDT, CDR2 YYEEEE. V was shortened by 3 bases and J by 14 bases, with 20 bases between the two germline ends. The CDR3 contains 13 residues.

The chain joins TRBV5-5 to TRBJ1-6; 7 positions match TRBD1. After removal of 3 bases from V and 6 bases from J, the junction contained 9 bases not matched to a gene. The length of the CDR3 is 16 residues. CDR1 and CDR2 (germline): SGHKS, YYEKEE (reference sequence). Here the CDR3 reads CASSSSSGTVNSPLHF. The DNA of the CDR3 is TGTGCCAGCAGCTCTTCTTCCGGGACAGTTAATTCACCCCTCCACTTT.

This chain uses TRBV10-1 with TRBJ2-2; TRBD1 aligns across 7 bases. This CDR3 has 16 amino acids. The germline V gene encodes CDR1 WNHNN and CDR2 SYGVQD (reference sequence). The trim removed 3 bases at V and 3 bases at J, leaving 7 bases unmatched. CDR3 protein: CASSDPGGVDTGELFF. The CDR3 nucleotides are TGCGCCAGCAGTGACCCAGGGGGTGTGGACACCGGGGAGCTGTTTTTT.

CDR3 region: CASSEGLHARGSSYNEQFF. The CDR3 region has the DNA TGTGCCAGCAGTGAAGGCCTTCACGCCCGGGGGAGCTCCTACAATGAGCAGTTCTTC. V gene TRBV6-1 combines with J gene TRBJ2-1; maybe TRBD2 (6 bases). The length of the CDR3 is 19 residues. V was shortened by 1 base and J by 0 bases, with 19 bases between the two germline ends. Germline CDR1 MNHNS, CDR2 SASEGT.

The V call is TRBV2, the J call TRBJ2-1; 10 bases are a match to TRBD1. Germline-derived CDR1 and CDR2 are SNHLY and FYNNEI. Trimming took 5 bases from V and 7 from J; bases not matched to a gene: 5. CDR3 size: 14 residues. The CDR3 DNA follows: TGTGCCAGCAGTTGGGACAGGGGTGGGAATGAGCAGTTCTTC. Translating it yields CASSWDRGGNEQFF.

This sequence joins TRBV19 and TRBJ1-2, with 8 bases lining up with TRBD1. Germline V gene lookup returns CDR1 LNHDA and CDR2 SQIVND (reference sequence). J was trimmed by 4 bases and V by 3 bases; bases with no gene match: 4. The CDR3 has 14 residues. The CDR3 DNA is TGTGCCAGTAGTATCCTACAGGGGGGCTATGGCTACACCTTC. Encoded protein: CASSILQGGYGYTF.

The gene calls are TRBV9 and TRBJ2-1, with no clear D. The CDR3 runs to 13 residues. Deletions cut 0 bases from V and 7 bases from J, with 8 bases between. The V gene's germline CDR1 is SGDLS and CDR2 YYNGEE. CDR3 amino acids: CASSVDGYNEQFF. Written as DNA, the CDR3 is TGTGCCAGCAGCGTAGACGGGTATAATGAGCAGTTCTTC.

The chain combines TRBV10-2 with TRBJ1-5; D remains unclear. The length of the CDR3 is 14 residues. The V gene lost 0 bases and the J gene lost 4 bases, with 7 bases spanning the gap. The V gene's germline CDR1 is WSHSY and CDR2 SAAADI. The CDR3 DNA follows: TGCGCCAGCAGTGAGTCCACTTGGAATCAGCCCCAGCATTTT. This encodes CASSESTWNQPQHF.

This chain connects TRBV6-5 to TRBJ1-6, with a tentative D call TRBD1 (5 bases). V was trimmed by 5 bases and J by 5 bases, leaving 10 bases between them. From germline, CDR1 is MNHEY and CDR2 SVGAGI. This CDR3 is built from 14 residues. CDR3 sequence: CASSPRGDNSPLHF. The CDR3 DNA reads TGTGCCAGCAGTCCCCGGGGGGATAATTCACCCCTCCACTTT.

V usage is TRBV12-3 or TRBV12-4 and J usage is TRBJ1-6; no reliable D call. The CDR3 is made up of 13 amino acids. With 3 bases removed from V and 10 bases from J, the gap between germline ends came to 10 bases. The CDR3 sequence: CASSLEGWSPLHF. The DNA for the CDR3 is TGTGCCAGCAGTTTGGAGGGTTGGTCACCCCTCCACTTT.

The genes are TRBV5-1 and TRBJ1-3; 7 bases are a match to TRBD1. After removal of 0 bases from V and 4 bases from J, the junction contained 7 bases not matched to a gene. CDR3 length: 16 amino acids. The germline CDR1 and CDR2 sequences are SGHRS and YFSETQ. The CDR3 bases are TGCGCCAGCAGCTTGGCCGGGACAGCTTTAGGAAACACCATATATTTT. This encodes CASSLAGTALGNTIYF.

The CDR3 nucleotides are TGTGCCAGCAGCCTAAATCAGGGGCCACCCCTCCACTTT. Protein: CASSLNQGPPLHF. V and J are TRBV7-3 and TRBJ1-6, with a tentative D call TRBD1 (6 bases). Trimming pared 5 bases from V and 11 bases from J, leaving 13 bases between. This CDR3 has 13 amino acids. Germline CDR1 and CDR2: SGHTA and FQGTGA.

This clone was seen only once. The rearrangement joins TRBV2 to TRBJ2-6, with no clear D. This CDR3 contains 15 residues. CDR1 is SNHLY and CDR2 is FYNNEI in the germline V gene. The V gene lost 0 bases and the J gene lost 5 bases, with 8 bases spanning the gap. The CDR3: CASSEAAPWANVLTF. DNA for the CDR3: TGTGCCAGCAGTGAAGCAGCCCCATGGGCCAACGTCCTGACTTTC. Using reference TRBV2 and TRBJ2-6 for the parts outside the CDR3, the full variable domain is EPEVTQTPSHQVTQMGQEVILRCVPISNHLYFYWYRQILGQKVEFLVSFYNNEISEKSEIFDDQFSVERPDGSNFTLKIRSTKLEDSAMYFCASSEAAPWANVLTFGAGSRLTVL.

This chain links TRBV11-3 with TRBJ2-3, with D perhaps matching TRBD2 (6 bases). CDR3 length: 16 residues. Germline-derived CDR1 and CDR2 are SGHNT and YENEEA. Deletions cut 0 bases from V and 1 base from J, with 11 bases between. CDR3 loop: CASSLEGRGGTDTQYF. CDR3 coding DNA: TGTGCCAGCAGCTTAGAAGGCCGCGGGGGCACAGATACGCAGTATTTT. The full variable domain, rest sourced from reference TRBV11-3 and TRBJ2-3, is EAGVVQSPRYKIIEKKQPVAFWCNPISGHNTLYWYLQNLGQGPELLIRYENEEAVDDSQLPKDRFSAERLKGVDSTLKIQPAELGDSAVYLCASSLEGRGGTDTQYFGPGTRLTVL.

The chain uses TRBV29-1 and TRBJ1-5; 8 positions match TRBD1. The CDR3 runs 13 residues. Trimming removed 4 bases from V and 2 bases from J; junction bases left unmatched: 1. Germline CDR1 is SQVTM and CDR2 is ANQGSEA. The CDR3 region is CSVVTGGNQPQHF. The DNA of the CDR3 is TGCAGCGTTGTGACAGGGGGCAATCAGCCCCAGCATTTT.

CDR3 bases: TGCAGCGCCAATGGGGGGAGCCCCAACTATGGCTACACCTTC. Translated: CSANGGSPNYGYTF. V is TRBV29-1 and J is TRBJ1-2, with a weak D call TRBD1 (5 bases). V shed 7 bases and J shed 2 bases, with 17 bases lying between them. Germline CDR1 reads SQVTM; CDR2 reads ANQGSEA. CDR3 length equals 14 residues.

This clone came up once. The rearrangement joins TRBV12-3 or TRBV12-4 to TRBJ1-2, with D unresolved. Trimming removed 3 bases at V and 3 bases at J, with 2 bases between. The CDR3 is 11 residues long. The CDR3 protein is CASSFDYGYTF. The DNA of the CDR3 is TGTGCCAGCAGTTTCGACTATGGCTACACCTTC.